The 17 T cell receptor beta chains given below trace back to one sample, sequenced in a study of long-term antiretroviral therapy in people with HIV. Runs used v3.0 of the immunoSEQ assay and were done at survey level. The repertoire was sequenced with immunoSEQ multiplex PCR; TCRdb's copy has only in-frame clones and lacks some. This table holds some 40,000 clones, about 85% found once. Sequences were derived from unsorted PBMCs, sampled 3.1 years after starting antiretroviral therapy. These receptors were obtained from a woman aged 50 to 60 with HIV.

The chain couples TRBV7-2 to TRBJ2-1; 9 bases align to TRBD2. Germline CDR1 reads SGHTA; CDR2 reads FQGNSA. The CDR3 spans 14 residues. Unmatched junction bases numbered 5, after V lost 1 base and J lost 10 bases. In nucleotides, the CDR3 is TGTGCCAGCAGCTTAGACCAGCGGGGGGTGGAGCAGTTCTTC. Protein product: CASSLDQRGVEQFF.

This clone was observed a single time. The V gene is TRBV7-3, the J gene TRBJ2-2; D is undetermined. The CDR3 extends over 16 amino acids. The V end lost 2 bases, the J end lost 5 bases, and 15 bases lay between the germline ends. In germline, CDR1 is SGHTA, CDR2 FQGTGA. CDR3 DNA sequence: TGTGCCAGCAGCTTAGGGTACGGCTTCGAGACCGGGGAGCTGTTTTTT. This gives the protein CASSLGYGFETGELFF.

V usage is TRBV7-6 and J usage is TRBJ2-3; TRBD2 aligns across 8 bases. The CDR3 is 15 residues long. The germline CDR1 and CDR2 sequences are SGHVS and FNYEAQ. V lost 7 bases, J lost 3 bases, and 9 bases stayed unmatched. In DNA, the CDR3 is TGTGCCAGCACCCCAGGTAGCGGGGCGACAGATACGCAGTATTTT. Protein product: CASTPGSGATDTQYF.

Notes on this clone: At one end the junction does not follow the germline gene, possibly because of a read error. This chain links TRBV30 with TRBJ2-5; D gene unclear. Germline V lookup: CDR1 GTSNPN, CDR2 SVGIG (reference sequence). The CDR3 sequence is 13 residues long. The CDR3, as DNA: TGTGCCTGGAGTGTGGCGCCCCAAGGGACCCAGTACTTC. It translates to CAWSVAPQGTQYF.

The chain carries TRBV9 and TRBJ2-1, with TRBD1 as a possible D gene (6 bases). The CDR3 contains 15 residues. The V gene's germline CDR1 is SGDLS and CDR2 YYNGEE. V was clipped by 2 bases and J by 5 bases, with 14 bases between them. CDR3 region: CASSVGTLADNEQFF. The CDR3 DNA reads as TGTGCCAGCAGCGTCGGGACACTGGCCGACAATGAGCAGTTCTTC.

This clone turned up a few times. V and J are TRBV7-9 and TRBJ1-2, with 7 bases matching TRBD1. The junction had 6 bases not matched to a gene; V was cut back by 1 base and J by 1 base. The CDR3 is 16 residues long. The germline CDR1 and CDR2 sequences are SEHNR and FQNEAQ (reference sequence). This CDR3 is CASSLDGTEINYGYTF. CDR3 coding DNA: TGTGCCAGCAGCTTAGATGGGACAGAGATTAACTATGGCTACACCTTC.

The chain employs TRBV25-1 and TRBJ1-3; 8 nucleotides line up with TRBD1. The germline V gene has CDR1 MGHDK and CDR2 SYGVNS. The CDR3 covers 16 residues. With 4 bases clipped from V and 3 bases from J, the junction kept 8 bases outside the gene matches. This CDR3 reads CASSATQGANGNTIYF. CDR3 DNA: TGTGCCAGCAGTGCGACCCAGGGGGCTAATGGAAACACCATATATTTT.

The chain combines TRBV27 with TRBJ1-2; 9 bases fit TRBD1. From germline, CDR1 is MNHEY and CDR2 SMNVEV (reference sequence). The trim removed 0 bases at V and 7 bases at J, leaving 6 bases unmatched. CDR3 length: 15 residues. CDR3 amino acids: CASSLSRTGGLGYTF. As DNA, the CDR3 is TGTGCCAGCAGTTTATCTCGAACAGGGGGCCTTGGCTACACCTTC.

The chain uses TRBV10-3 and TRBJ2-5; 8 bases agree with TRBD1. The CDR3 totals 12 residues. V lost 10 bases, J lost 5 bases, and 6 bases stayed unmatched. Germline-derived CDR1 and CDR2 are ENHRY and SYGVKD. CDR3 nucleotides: TGTGCCACCCAGGGGGCGAGGGAGACCCAGTACTTC. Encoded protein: CATQGARETQYF.

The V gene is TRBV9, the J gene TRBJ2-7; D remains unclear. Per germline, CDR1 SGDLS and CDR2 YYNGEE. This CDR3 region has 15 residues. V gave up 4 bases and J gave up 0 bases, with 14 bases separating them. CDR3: CASSPQYGLSYEQYF. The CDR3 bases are TGTGCCAGCAGCCCTCAGTACGGGCTCTCCTACGAGCAGTACTTC.

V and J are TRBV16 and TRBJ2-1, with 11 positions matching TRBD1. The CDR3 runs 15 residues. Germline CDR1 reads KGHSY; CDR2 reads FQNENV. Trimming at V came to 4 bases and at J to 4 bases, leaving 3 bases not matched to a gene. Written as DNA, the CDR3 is TGTGCCAGCAGCCGTGGGACAGGGGGTTACAATGAGCAGTTCTTC. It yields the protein CASSRGTGGYNEQFF.

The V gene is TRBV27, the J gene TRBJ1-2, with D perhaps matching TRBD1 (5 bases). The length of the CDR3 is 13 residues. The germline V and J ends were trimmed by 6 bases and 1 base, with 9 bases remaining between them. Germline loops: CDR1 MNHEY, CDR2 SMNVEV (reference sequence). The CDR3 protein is CASRDNRNYGYTF. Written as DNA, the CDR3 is TGTGCCAGCAGGGACAATCGTAACTATGGCTACACCTTC.

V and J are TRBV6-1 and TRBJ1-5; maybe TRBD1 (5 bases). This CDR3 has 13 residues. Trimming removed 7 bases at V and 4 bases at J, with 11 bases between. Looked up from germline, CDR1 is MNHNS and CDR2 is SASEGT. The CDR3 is CASTEQVNQPQHF. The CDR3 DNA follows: TGTGCCAGCACGGAACAGGTGAATCAGCCCCAGCATTTT.

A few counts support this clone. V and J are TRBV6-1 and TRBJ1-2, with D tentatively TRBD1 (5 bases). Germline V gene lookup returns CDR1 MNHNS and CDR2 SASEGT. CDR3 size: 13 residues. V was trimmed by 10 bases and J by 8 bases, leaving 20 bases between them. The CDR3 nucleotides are TGTGCCACCCCTGCGACAGTGGTCTTCGGCTACACCTTC. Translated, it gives CATPATVVFGYTF.

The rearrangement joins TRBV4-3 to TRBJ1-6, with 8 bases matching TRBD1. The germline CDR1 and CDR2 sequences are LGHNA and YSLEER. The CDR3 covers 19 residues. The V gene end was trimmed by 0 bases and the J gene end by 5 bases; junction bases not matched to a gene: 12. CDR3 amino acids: CASSQDLLGRGPNNSPLHF. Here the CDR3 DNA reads TGCGCCAGCAGCCAAGATCTTCTAGGCAGGGGGCCGAATAATTCACCCCTCCACTTT.

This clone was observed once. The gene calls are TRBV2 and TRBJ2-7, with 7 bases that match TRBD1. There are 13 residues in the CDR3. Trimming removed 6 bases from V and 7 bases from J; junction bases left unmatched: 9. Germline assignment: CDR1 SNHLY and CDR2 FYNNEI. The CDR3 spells CASRAIGQVEQYF. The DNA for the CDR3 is TGTGCCAGCAGGGCGATTGGACAGGTGGAGCAGTACTTC.

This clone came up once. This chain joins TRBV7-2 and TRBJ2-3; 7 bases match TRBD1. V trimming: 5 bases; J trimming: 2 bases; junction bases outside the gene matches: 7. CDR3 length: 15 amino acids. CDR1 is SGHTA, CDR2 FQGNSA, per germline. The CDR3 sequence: CASSQTGPPTDTQYF. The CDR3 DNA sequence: TGTGCCAGCAGCCAGACAGGGCCCCCCACAGATACGCAGTATTTT.